The entry that follows covers one T cell receptor beta chain sequence. The target antigen is unknown. Germline V CDR1 and CDR2: SGHKS, YYEKEE (reference sequence). V was shortened by 1 base and J by 5 bases, with 15 bases between the two germline ends. The CDR3 covers 16 residues. Time point defined: pre-sensitization, week 0. Treatment: therapeutic diphenylcyclopropenone sensitization with weekly scalp DPC. This entry comes from a study of human T cells and chemical hapten exposure. Study as a whole: Upper inner arm skin measuring about 2 cm by about 2 cm received 2% DPC for sensitization. Weekly scalp doses of diphenylcyclopropenone were given to patients during the approximately 25-week study. Study-level results: PT1 expanded TCR counts and patch test score were linked, and their correlation was positive.

Individual cDNA molecules received unique molecular identifiers in the library. TCRdb reprocessed the RACE reads with MiXCR, giving one entry per CDR3 protein. The repertoire includes 250,000 or so distinct CDR3 sequences, 8.6% of them detected once, and 2% to 3% sits in the top ten. This receptor was taken from a woman aged 40 to 50 with alopecia areata. Some clones in this sample may be carry-over from other donors' samples. This chain joins TRBV5-5 and TRBJ1-4; D call uncertain. The material sequenced was whole blood, taken in connection with sensitization to the hapten diphenylcyclopropenone (DPC). CDR3 sequence: CASSLNMIGVNEKLFF. The CDR3 DNA follows: TGTGCCAGCAGCTTGAATATGATCGGCGTCAATGAAAAACTGTTTTTT.